Described below is a single T cell receptor beta chain sequence and its context. The clone's antigen remains unknown. The record has no base qualities; no much larger clone is one base away. This entry is derived from a study of T-cell reconstitution after alpha-beta-depleted transplantation in children (dated by TCRdb to 2016 to 2017). The study in broad terms: T-cell immune reconstitution after TCRalphabeta/CD19-depleted allogeneic hematopoietic cell transplantation in children was quantitatively tracked in the study by means of TCR repertoire profiling. Overall study results and their limits: In some patients, the high TCRbeta diversity seen at day 60 was put down to recipient T cells and intrathymic progenitors that had survived conditioning. The apparently early recovery of alphabetaT-cell counts about two months after transplant reportedly depended on only several hundred rapidly expanded clones that came from non-depleted graft cells. Over subsequent months, a decline in hyperexpanded clone frequencies was noted, and after one year, T-cell counts and TCRbeta diversity were mostly ascribed to newly produced T cells.

Reading from cysteine to phenylalanine, the CDR3 counts 13 amino acids. Only the CDR3 DNA is retained, 39 bases long and in frame from the first base. Between the V and J ends, shortened by 5 bases and 1 base respectively, the junction contains 9 bases. The germline V gene (reference sequence) yields MNHEY for CDR1 and SMNVEV for CDR2. Explained via the paper, the treatment or condition label denotes: allogeneic hematopoietic cell transplantation with graft depleted of TCRalphabeta T cells and CD19 B cells. Transplant recipients were children who received TCRalphabeta/CD19-depleted allogeneic hematopoietic cell grafts. The library was made by PCR. The sequencing machine was an Illumina HiSeq 2500. TCR library preparation used molecular barcoding, with unique molecular identifiers applied to normalize quantification of the TCRbeta repertoire. Using fastp at Q25 and MiXCR, TCRdb reprocessed the public reads and kept productive beta chains. Rows merge per CDR3 protein into single entries with the most common DNA and genes. The sample table records 750,000 to 950,000 distinct CDR3 sequences; roughly 15% of these occur just once. The top ten clonotypes cover about 4.6% of the sample.

The chain couples TRBV27 to TRBJ2-7, with TRBD2 tentatively as D gene (5 bases match). The specimen comprised PBMCs, mostly from graft donor cells, sampled 360 days after TCRalphabeta/CD19-depleted stem cell transplant. This receptor was identified in a male patient under 18 who had a stem cell transplant for acute lymphoblastic leukemia, so the T cells may come from the graft donor. This receptor carries the CDR3 CASSHGRSYEQYF. In nucleotide form, the sequence is TGTGCCAGCAGTCATGGGAGATCCTACGAGCAGTACTTC.